The rows below give T cell receptor beta chains drawn from one sample of a study of blood T cell repertoires in COVID-19. This table comes from immunoSEQ multiplex PCR, and its TCRdb copy is limited to in-frame clones, with some not included. The sample shows some 75,000 clones, less than 90% of them seen only once. The sequencing sample was made of peripheral blood. The source of these receptors is a man aged 50 to 60 with COVID-19, enrolled during active disease. CDR3s leave out the opening cysteine and the closing phenylalanine or tryptophan. Each record gives: V gene, J gene, CDR3 protein.

v_call: TRBV18
j_call: TRBJ1-3
cdr3_aa: ASSPQEFSGNTIY

v_call: TRBV5-5
j_call: TRBJ1-1
cdr3_aa: ASSPVGPLQYTEAF

v_call: TRBV28
j_call: TRBJ1-2
cdr3_aa: ASSLRGFGYT

v_call: TRBV5-1
j_call: TRBJ2-3
cdr3_aa: ASSLASLPSADTQY

v_call: TRBV11-1
j_call: TRBJ2-7
cdr3_aa: ASGTSGGLYEQY

v_call: TRBV18
j_call: TRBJ1-5
cdr3_aa: ASSPARIVAGGLEPQH

v_call: TRBV6-6
j_call: TRBJ1-1
cdr3_aa: ASSYSWESQEAF

v_call: TRBV19
j_call: TRBJ2-5
cdr3_aa: ATQGPPETQY

v_call: TRBV5-6
j_call: TRBJ1-5
cdr3_aa: ASSPSYPPFQPQH

v_call: TRBV25-1
j_call: TRBJ2-2
cdr3_aa: ASSDPWTATGELF

v_call: TRBV27
j_call: TRBJ1-5
cdr3_aa: ASTDRYGEPQH

v_call: TRBV27
j_call: TRBJ2-3
cdr3_aa: ASSLQGQGGDTQY

v_call: TRBV5-6
j_call: TRBJ2-7
cdr3_aa: ASGGLDLYEQY

v_call: TRBV30
j_call: TRBJ1-1
cdr3_aa: AWTPGLQNTEAF

v_call: TRBV5-4
j_call: TRBJ1-2
cdr3_aa: ASSPAGYQGYT

v_call: TRBV28
j_call: TRBJ1-2
cdr3_aa: ASSFGGYGYT

v_call: TRBV11-3
j_call: TRBJ2-1
cdr3_aa: ASSSQAGYNEQF

v_call: TRBV4-3
j_call: TRBJ1-4
cdr3_aa: ASSQVAGPNEKLF

v_call: TRBV2
j_call: TRBJ2-3
cdr3_aa: ASRTRDTQY

v_call: TRBV30
j_call: TRBJ2-2
cdr3_aa: AWSVRLAGGELF

v_call: TRBV18
j_call: TRBJ2-3
cdr3_aa: ASSPPGTSDTQY

v_call: TRBV6-5
j_call: TRBJ1-3
cdr3_aa: ASRAPSSGNTIY

v_call: TRBV21-1
j_call: TRBJ2-3
cdr3_aa: ASSKCQDRESEKDTQY

v_call: TRBV6-5
j_call: TRBJ2-6
cdr3_aa: ASSPQVSGANVLT